This entry describes one T cell receptor (beta chain). This CDR3 is 13 amino acids long. V shed 5 bases, J shed 6 bases, and the junction held 6 bases outside the gene matches. Germline CDR1 reads GTSNPN; CDR2 reads SVGIG (reference sequence). The record originates from a study of CD8+ T cells in alopecia areata. RNA extraction was followed by reverse transcription into cDNA, which acted as the sequencing template. Repertoires were generated with immunoSEQ multiplex PCR, while TCRdb's copy carries only in-frame clones and drops some. Here the sample spans approximately 89,000 clones, just over 50% being singletons.

The sequencing input was NKG2D-high CD8+ T cells sorted from blood. This chain connects TRBV30 to TRBJ1-1; 10 nucleotides align to TRBD1. The TCR originated in a human donor with alopecia areata. The CDR3, as DNA: TGTGCCTGGGCCATAGGACAGGGGGCTGAAGCTTTCTTT. Its translation: CAWAIGQGAEAFF.